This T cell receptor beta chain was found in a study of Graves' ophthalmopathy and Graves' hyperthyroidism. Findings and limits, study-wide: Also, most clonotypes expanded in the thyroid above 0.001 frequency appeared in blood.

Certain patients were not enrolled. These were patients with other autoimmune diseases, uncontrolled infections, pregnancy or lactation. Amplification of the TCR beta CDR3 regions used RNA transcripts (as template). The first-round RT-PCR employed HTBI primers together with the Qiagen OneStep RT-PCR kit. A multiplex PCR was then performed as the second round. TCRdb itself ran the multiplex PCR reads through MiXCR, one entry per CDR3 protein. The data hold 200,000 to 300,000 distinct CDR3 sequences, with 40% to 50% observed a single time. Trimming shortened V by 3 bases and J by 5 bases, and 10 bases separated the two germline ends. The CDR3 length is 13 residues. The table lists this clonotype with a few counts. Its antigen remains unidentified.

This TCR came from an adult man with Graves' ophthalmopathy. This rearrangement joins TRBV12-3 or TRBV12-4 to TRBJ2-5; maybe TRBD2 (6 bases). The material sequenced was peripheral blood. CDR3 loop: CASSLDYWETQYF. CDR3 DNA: TGTGCCAGCAGTTTGGACTATTGGGAGACCCAGTACTTC.